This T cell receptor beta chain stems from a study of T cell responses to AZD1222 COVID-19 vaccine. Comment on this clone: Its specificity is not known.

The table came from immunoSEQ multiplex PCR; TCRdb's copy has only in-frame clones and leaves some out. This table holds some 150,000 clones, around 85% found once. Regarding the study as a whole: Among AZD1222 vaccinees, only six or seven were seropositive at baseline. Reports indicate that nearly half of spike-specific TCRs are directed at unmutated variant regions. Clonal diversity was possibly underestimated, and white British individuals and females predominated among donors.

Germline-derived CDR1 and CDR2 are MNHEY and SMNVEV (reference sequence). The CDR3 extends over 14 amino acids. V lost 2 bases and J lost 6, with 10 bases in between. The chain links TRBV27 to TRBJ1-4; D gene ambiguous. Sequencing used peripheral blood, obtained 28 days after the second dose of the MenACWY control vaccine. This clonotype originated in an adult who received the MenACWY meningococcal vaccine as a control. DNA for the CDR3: TGTGCCAGCAGTTTAAGAGGGTGGGATGAAAAACTGTTTTTT. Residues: CASSLRGWDEKLFF.